The 13 T cell receptor beta chains listed next were all sequenced from one sample in a study of blood T cell repertoires in COVID-19. Using immunoSEQ multiplex PCR, the repertoire was profiled, and TCRdb retains in-frame clones only, with some absent. Of around 370,000 clones listed, more than 75% are singletons. Sequencing input: peripheral blood. The receptor source for this set is a woman aged 45-65 years with COVID-19, enrolled during active disease.

The table lists this clone with a few counts. The rearrangement uses TRBV3-1 (or the pseudogene TRBV3-2) and TRBJ1-6; D is unclear. The V gene's germline CDR1 is LGHDT and CDR2 YNNKEL (reference sequence). Between the trimmed V and J ends, which lost 1 base and 6 bases, there was a span of 10 bases. This CDR3 is built from 15 residues. CDR3 residues: CASSQVFTSNSPLHF. CDR3 nucleotide sequence: TGTGCCAGCAGCCAAGTCTTTACCAGTAATTCACCCCTCCACTTT.

This chain joins TRBV6-5 and TRBJ1-5; D perhaps matches TRBD1 (6 bases). Germline CDR1 and CDR2: MNHEY and SVGAGI. V was pared by 6 bases and J by 4 bases, with 13 bases between. This CDR3 region has 14 residues. This CDR3 is CASRQGRVNQPQHF. The CDR3 DNA follows: TGTGCCAGCAGACAGGGTAGGGTGAATCAGCCCCAGCATTTT.

This chain links TRBV28 with TRBJ1-3; D remains unclear. CDR3 length: 11 amino acids. From germline, CDR1 is MDHEN and CDR2 SYDVKM. V was pared by 3 bases and J by 8 bases, with 5 bases between. For the CDR3, the DNA is TGTGCCAGCAGTTTCTCAGACACCATATATTTT. Translated, it gives CASSFSDTIYF.

This chain joins TRBV7-9 and TRBJ2-7; D ambiguous. Germline V gene lookup returns CDR1 SEHNR and CDR2 FQNEAQ (reference sequence). The CDR3 has 12 amino acids. Trimming took off 8 bases at V and 0 bases at J, with 8 bases between the two ends. The CDR3 protein is CASGSRSYEQYF. The CDR3 nucleotides read TGTGCCAGCGGTAGTCGCTCCTACGAGCAGTACTTC.

The chain carries TRBV27 and TRBJ1-5, with no clear D. Germline V gives CDR1 MNHEY, CDR2 SMNVEV (reference sequence). Deletions cut 3 bases from V and 1 base from J, with 13 bases between. There are 16 residues in the CDR3. CDR3 sequence reads: CASSFFRGGSNQPQHF. The CDR3 DNA sequence: TGTGCCAGCAGTTTTTTTCGAGGAGGAAGCAATCAGCCCCAGCATTTT.

This clone has a handful of counts. The chain links TRBV28 to TRBJ1-5, with D unclear. The V end lost 6 bases, the J end lost 0 bases, and 9 bases lay between the germline ends. The CDR3 length is 14 residues. Germline CDR1 MDHEN, CDR2 SYDVKM. This chain's CDR3 is CASRSYPSNQPQHF. CDR3 sequence (DNA): TGTGCCAGCAGATCCTACCCTAGCAATCAGCCCCAGCATTTT.

The chain is built from TRBV15 and TRBJ1-5; D is perhaps TRBD1 (5 bases). Germline values: CDR1 LNHNV, CDR2 YYDKDF (reference sequence). This CDR3 spans 19 amino acids. Trimming removed 0 bases from V and 1 base from J, with 19 bases in between. CDR3 DNA: TGTGCCACCAGCAGAGATCGTCAGGGTGCCTTGGTGAGCAATCAGCCCCAGCATTTT. It specifies CATSRDRQGALVSNQPQHF.

The V and J genes are TRBV7-3 and TRBJ2-1; possible D gene TRBD2, 6 bases. The V end lost 1 base, the J end lost 6 bases, and 16 bases lay between the germline ends. Germline CDR1 is SGHTA and CDR2 is FQGTGA. The CDR3 is 16 residues long. In DNA form, the CDR3 reads TGTGCCAGCAGCTTAAAACCGGGAGAAGAGACCAATGAGCAGTTCTTC. Translated, it gives CASSLKPGEETNEQFF.

This clone was picked up a small number of times. CDR3 amino acids: CASSVLASANTGELFF. As DNA, the CDR3 is TGTGCCAGCAGCGTTCTAGCGAGCGCGAACACCGGGGAGCTGTTTTTT. The gene calls are TRBV9 and TRBJ2-2, with TRBD2 as a possible D gene (6 bases). Germline V gene lookup returns CDR1 SGDLS and CDR2 YYNGEE. With 2 bases removed from V and 0 bases from J, the gap between germline ends came to 11 bases. The CDR3 contains 16 residues.

V usage is TRBV7-8 and J usage is TRBJ2-1, with 10 bases that match TRBD2. Germline values: CDR1 SGHVS, CDR2 FQNEAQ. This CDR3 spans 17 amino acids. After removal of 5 bases from V and 3 bases from J, the junction contained 10 bases not matched to a gene. CDR3 region: CASSRRTSGFNYNEQFF. CDR3 bases: TGTGCCAGCAGCCGAAGGACTAGCGGATTTAACTACAATGAGCAGTTCTTC.

The CDR3 bases are TGTGCCATCGGAGGGTACAATGAGCAGTTCTTC. Translated: CAIGGYNEQFF. V gene TRBV10-3 combines with J gene TRBJ2-1, with a weak D call TRBD2 (6 bases). The CDR3 totals 11 residues. The germline V gene has CDR1 ENHRY and CDR2 SYGVKD. V gave up 8 bases and J gave up 4 bases, with 6 bases separating them.

A single count supports this clone. The genes are TRBV3-1 (or the pseudogene TRBV3-2) and TRBJ2-1; TRBD2 matches 14 bases. Losses at the gene ends were 7 bases for V and 11 bases for J; bases not matched to a gene: 10. The CDR3 extends over 15 amino acids. From germline, CDR1 is LGHDT and CDR2 YNNKEL (reference sequence). The CDR3 region has the DNA TGTGCCAGCACCGAAGGACTAGCGGGGGGTGTGAAGCAGTTCTTC. It yields the protein CASTEGLAGGVKQFF.

For this clone: Within the sample, other DNA sequences also encode this same CDR3. V gene TRBV18 combines with J gene TRBJ1-2; D is perhaps TRBD1 (5 bases). V gave up 2 bases and J gave up 3 bases, with 7 bases separating them. The germline CDR1 and CDR2 sequences are KGHSH and LQKENI. The CDR3 covers 13 residues. CDR3 in amino acids: CASSPDRDYGYTF. CDR3 DNA sequence: TGTGCCAGCTCACCAGACAGAGACTATGGCTACACCTTC.